These T cell receptor beta chains were read from a single sample in a study of blood T cells in healthy people across ages. Via MiXCR, TCRdb re-called the 5' RACE reads, giving one row per CDR3 protein. The sample has over a million distinct CDR3 sequences, 35% to 45% seen once. The material sequenced was blood. These receptors all come from a young woman in good health. Both conserved end residues are part of each CDR3. The D gene is left open where the match is weak. Expanded clones are given a class, and other clones once, few, many or no size at all.

d_call,clone_size,v_call,j_call,cdr3_aa,cdr3_nt
NA,NA,TRBV30,TRBJ2-7,CAWNTYNEQYF,TGTGCCTGGAATACTTACAATGAGCAGTACTTC
TRBD1,NA,TRBV7-2,TRBJ1-6,CASSPGQGGTYNSPLHF,TGTGCCAGCAGCCCTGGACAGGGTGGGACCTATAATTCACCCCTCCACTTT
NA,NA,TRBV7-8,TRBJ2-3,CASSLDVQTSTDTQYF,TGTGCCAGCAGCTTAGATGTGCAGACTAGCACAGATACGCAGTATTTT
TRBD1,NA,TRBV12-3/TRBV12-4,TRBJ1-1,CASSPTTGFTTEAFF,TGTGCCAGCAGTCCCACGACAGGGTTCACCACTGAAGCTTTCTTT
NA,NA,TRBV19,TRBJ1-5,CASSVGNQPRHF,TGTGCCAGTTCTGTTGGGAATCAGCCCCGGCATTTT
NA,NA,TRBV21-1,TRBJ2-1,CATSSGRAQNEQFF,TGTGCCACATCAAGCGGGAGGGCCCAAAATGAGCAGTTCTTC
TRBD2,few,TRBV5-1,TRBJ2-1,CASKLSGSPSYNEQFF,TGCGCCAGCAAACTTAGCGGGAGTCCCTCCTACAATGAGCAGTTCTTC
NA,NA,TRBV11-2,TRBJ2-1,CASSFLAGTSSYNEQFF,TGTGCCAGCAGCTTTTTGGCGGGTACGAGCTCCTACAATGAGCAGTTCTTC
NA,few,TRBV18,TRBJ2-7,CASSPMTRELYNEQYF,TGTGCCAGCTCACCAATGACAAGGGAACTATACAATGAGCAGTACTTC
NA,NA,TRBV24-1,TRBJ1-5,CAAHCPLVHSNQPQHF,TGTGCCGCTCACTGTCCTCTTGTTCATAGCAATCAGCCCCAGCATTTT
NA,NA,TRBV29-1,TRBJ2-3,CSVDRVAETNTDTQYF,TGCAGCGTTGATCGCGTAGCGGAAACTAACACAGATACGCAGTATTTT
TRBD1,NA,TRBV6-2/TRBV6-3,TRBJ2-7,CASSYSWGTGRNEQYF,TGTGCCAGCAGTTACTCGTGGGGGACAGGGCGCAATGAGCAGTACTTC
NA,few,TRBV12-3/TRBV12-4,TRBJ1-5,CASSFRRGGQPQHF,TGTGCCAGCAGTTTTCGCAGGGGAGGACAGCCCCAGCATTTT
NA,NA,TRBV27,TRBJ1-2,CASSPPGAGNYGYTF,TGTGCCAGCAGTCCGCCCGGGGCAGGGAACTATGGCTACACCTTC
NA,NA,TRBV20-1,TRBJ2-1,CSARSFRGSSYNEQFF,TGCAGTGCTAGATCGTTCCGGGGTAGCTCCTACAATGAGCAGTTCTTC
NA,NA,TRBV4-1,TRBJ1-1,CASSQVGGRPNTEAFF,TGCGCCAGCAGCCAAGTGGGGGGACGCCCGAACACTGAAGCTTTCTTT
NA,NA,TRBV18,TRBJ2-3,CASSPVRDGPIRSTDTQYF,TGTGCCAGCTCACCAGTCCGGGACGGACCAATACGTAGCACAGATACGCAGTATTTT
NA,NA,TRBV25-1,TRBJ1-2,CASGRDGYYGYTF,TGTGCCAGCGGCCGGGACGGCTACTATGGCTACACCTTC
TRBD1,NA,TRBV12-3/TRBV12-4,TRBJ2-7,CASSGQGANEQYF,TGTGCCAGCAGTGGACAGGGGGCCAACGAGCAGTACTTC
NA,once,TRBV9,TRBJ1-4,CASSPGDASNEKLFF,TGTGCCAGCAGCCCCGGGGACGCTTCTAATGAAAAACTGTTTTTT
NA,NA,TRBV24-1,TRBJ2-3,CATSDSGFTDTQYF,TGTGCCACCAGTGATTCGGGGTTCACAGATACGCAGTATTTT
NA,NA,TRBV10-3,TRBJ2-2,CAILGLDTGELFF,TGTGCCATCTTGGGACTGGACACCGGGGAGCTGTTTTTT
TRBD2,NA,TRBV27,TRBJ2-7,CASSRLAGGGNSYEQYF,TGTGCCAGCAGCCGACTAGCGGGGGGGGGAAACTCCTACGAGCAGTACTTC
NA,NA,TRBV20-1,TRBJ1-2,CSARQAQGYTF,TGCAGTGCTAGACAGGCCCAAGGCTACACCTTC
TRBD1,few,TRBV27,TRBJ1-1,CASRGYRGNTEAFF,TGTGCCAGCAGGGGATACAGGGGCAACACTGAAGCTTTCTTT
NA,NA,TRBV7-2,TRBJ1-4,CASSLNSGATSEKLFF,TGTGCCAGCAGCTTAAATTCTGGGGCAACTAGTGAAAAACTGTTTTTT
NA,NA,TRBV2,TRBJ2-1,CASSDRDSEQFF,TGTGCCAGCAGTGATAGGGATAGTGAGCAGTTCTTC
TRBD2,NA,TRBV27,TRBJ2-1,CATSSGGANEQFF,TGTGCCACATCTAGCGGGGGGGCAAATGAGCAGTTCTTC
TRBD1,few,TRBV4-3,TRBJ2-3,CASSRGLGTGRTDTQYF,TGCGCCAGCAGCAGGGGGCTGGGGACAGGGCGCACAGATACGCAGTATTTT
TRBD1,NA,TRBV27,TRBJ2-2,CASSPQGAITGELFF,TGTGCCAGCAGTCCGCAGGGGGCAATCACCGGGGAGCTGTTTTTT
NA,NA,TRBV20-1,TRBJ2-1,CSAIERDYNEQFF,TGCAGTGCTATTGAGAGGGACTACAATGAGCAGTTCTTC
NA,NA,TRBV20-1,TRBJ2-2,CSASPFGPGTGELFF,TGCAGTGCTAGCCCCTTTGGCCCCGGAACCGGGGAGCTGTTTTTT